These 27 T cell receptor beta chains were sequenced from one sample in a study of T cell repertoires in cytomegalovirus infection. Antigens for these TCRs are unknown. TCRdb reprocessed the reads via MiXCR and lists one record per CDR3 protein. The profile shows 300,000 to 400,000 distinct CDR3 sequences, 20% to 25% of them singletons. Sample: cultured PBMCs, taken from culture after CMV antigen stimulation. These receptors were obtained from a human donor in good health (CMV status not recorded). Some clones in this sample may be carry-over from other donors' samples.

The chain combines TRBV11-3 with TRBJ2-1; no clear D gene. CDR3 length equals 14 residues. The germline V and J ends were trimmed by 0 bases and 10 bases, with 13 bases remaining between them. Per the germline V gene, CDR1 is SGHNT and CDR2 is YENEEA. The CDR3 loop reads CASSLDQVWSEQFF. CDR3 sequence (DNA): TGTGCCAGCAGCTTAGATCAGGTCTGGTCGGAGCAGTTCTTC. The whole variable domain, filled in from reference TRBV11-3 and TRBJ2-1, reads EAGVVQSPRYKIIEKKQPVAFWCNPISGHNTLYWYLQNLGQGPELLIRYENEEAVDDSQLPKDRFSAERLKGVDSTLKIQPAELGDSAVYLCASSLDQVWSEQFFGPGTRLTVL.

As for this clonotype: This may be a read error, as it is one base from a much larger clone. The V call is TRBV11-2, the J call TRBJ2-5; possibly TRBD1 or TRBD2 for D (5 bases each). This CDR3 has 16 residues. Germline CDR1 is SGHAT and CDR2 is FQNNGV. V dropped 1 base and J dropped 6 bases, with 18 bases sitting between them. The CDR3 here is CASSLGGLVGGKTQYF. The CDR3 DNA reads TGTGCCAGCAGCTTAGGAGGCCTAGTTGGGGGAAAGACCCAGTACTTC. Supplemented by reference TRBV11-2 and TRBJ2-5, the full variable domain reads EAGVAQSPRYKIIEKRQSVAFWCNPISGHATLYWYQQILGQGPKLLIQFQNNGVVDDSQLPKDRFSAERLKGVDSTLKIQPAKLEDSAVYLCASSLGGLVGGKTQYFGPGTRLLVL.

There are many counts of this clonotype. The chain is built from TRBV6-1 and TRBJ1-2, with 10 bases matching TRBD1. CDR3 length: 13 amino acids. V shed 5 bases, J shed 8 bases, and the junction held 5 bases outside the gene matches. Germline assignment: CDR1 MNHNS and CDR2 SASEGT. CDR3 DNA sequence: TGTGCCAGCAGTATGACAGGGGGCCGAGGCTACACCTTC. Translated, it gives CASSMTGGRGYTF.

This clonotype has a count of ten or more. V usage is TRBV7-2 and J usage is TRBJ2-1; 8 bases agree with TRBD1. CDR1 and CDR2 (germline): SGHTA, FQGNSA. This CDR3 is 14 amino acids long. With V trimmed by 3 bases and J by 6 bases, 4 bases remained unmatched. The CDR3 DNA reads TGTGCCAGCAGCTTGGACAGGGTAGCCAATGAGCAGTTCTTC. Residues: CASSLDRVANEQFF.

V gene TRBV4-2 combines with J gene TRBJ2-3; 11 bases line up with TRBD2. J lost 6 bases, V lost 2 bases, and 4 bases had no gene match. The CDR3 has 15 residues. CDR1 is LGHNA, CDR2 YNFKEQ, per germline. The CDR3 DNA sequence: TGTGCCAGCAGCCAAAGACTAGCGGGAAGGGATACGCAGTATTTT. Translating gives CASSQRLAGRDTQYF.

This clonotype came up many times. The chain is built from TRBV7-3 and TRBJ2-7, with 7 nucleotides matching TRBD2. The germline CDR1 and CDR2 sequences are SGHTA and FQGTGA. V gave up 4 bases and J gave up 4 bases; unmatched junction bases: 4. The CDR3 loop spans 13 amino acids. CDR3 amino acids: CASSSYGGYEQYF. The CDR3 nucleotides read TGTGCCAGCAGCTCATACGGGGGGTACGAGCAGTACTTC.

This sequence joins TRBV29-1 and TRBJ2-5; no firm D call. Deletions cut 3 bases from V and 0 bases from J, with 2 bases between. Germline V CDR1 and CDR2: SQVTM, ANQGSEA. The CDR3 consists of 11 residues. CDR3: CSVDHQETQYF. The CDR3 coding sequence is TGCAGCGTTGACCACCAAGAGACCCAGTACTTC.

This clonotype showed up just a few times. As DNA, the CDR3 is TGTGCCAGCAGCTCAGAGACCGGGGAGCTGTTTTTT. Translation: CASSSETGELFF. V is TRBV7-6 and J is TRBJ2-2; no firm D call. The CDR3 spans 12 residues. CDR1 is SGHVS and CDR2 is FNYEAQ in the germline V gene. The V end lost 4 bases, the J end lost 5 bases, and 5 bases lay between the germline ends. The full variable domain, its missing parts supplied by reference TRBV7-6 and TRBJ2-2, is GAGVSQSPRYKVTKRGQDVALRCDPISGHVSLYWYRQALGQGPEFLTYFNYEAQQDKSGLPNDRFSAERPEGSISTLTIQRTEQRDSAMYRCASSSETGELFFGEGSRLTVL.

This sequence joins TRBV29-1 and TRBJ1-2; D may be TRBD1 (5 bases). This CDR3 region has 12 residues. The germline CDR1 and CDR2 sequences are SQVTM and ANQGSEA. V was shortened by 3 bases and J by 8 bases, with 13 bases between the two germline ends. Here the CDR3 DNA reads TGCAGCGTTGACGGGCAGGGTGGCGGCTACACCTTC. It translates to CSVDGQGGGYTF.

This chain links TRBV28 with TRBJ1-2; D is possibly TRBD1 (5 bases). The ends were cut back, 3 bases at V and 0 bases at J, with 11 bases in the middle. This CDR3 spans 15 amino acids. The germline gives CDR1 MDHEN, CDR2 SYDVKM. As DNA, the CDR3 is TGTGCCAGCAGTTTTTGGGGCGAGGCTAACTATGGCTACACCTTC. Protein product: CASSFWGEANYGYTF.

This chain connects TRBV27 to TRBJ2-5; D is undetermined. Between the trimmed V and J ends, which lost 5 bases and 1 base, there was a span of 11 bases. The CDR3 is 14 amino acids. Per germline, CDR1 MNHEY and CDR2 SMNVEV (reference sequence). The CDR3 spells CASSPRRSQETQYF. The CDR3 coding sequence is TGTGCCAGCAGTCCCCGAAGATCCCAAGAGACCCAGTACTTC.

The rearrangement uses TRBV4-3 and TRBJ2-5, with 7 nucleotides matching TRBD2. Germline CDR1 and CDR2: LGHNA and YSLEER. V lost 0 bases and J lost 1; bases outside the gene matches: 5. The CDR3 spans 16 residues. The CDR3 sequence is CASSQDLSGTQETQYF. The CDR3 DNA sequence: TGCGCCAGCAGCCAAGATTTGAGCGGGACCCAAGAGACCCAGTACTTC.

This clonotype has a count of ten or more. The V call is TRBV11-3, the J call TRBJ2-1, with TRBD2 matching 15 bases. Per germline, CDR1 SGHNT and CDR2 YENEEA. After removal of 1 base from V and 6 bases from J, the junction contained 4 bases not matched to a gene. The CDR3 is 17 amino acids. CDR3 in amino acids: CASSLGGLAGGVNEQFF. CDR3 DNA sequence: TGTGCCAGCAGCTTAGGGGGACTAGCGGGAGGTGTCAATGAGCAGTTCTTC. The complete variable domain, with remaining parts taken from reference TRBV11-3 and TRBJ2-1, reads EAGVVQSPRYKIIEKKQPVAFWCNPISGHNTLYWYLQNLGQGPELLIRYENEEAVDDSQLPKDRFSAERLKGVDSTLKIQPAELGDSAVYLCASSLGGLAGGVNEQFFGPGTRLTVL.

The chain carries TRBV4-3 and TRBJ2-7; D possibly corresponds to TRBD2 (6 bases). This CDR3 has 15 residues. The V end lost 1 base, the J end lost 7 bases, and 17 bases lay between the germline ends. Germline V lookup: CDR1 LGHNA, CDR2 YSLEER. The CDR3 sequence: CASSQVVGGPREQYF. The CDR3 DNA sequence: TGCGCCAGCAGCCAAGTCGTGGGAGGCCCACGGGAGCAGTACTTC.

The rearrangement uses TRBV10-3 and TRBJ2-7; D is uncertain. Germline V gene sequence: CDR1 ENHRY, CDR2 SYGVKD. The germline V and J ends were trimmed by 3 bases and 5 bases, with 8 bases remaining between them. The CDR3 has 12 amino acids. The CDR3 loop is CAISEETDEQYF. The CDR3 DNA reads TGTGCCATCAGTGAAGAAACGGACGAGCAGTACTTC.

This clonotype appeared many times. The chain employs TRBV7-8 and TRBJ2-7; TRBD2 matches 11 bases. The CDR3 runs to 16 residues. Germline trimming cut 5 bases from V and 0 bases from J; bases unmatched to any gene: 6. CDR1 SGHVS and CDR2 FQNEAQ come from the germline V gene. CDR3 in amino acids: CASSLIAGGSSYEQYF. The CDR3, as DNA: TGTGCCAGCAGCCTAATAGCGGGAGGGAGCTCCTACGAGCAGTACTTC.

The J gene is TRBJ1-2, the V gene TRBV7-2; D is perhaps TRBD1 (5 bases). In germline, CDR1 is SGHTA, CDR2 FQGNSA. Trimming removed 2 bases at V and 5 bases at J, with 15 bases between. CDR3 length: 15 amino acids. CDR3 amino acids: CASSLSSGQQYGYTF. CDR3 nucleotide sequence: TGTGCCAGCAGCTTAAGTTCGGGGCAGCAGTATGGCTACACCTTC.

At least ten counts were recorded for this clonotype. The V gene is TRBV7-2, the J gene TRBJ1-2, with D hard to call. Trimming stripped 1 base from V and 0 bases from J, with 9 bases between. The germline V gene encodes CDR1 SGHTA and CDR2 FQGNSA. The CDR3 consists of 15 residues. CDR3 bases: TGTGCCAGCAGCTTAGAGGCCGAAGCTAACTATGGCTACACCTTC. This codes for CASSLEAEANYGYTF.

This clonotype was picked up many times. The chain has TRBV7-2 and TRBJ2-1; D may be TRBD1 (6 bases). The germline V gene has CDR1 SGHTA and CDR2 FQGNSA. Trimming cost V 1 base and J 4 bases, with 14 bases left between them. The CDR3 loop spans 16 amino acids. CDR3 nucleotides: TGTGCCAGCAGCTTAGAGGGGACAAGGGGGTACAATGAGCAGTTCTTC. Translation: CASSLEGTRGYNEQFF.

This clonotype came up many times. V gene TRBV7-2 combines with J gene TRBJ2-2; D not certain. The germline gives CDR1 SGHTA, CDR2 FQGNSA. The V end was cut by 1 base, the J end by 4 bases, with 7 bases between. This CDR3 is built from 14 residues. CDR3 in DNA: TGTGCCAGCAGCTTAGTTAGCCGCACCGGGGAGCTGTTTTTT. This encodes CASSLVSRTGELFF.

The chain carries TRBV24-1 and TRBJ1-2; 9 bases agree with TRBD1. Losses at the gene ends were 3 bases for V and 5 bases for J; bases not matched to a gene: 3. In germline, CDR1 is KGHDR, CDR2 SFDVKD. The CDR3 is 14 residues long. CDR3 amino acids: CATSDPGTGYGYTF. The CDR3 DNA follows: TGTGCCACCAGTGATCCAGGGACAGGGTATGGCTACACCTTC.

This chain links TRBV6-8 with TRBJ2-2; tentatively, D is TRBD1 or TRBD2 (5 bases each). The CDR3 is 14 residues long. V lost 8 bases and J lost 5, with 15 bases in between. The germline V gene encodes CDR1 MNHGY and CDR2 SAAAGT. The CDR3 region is CASVVGTNTGELFF. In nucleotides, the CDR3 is TGTGCCAGCGTAGTAGGGACCAATACCGGGGAGCTGTTTTTT.

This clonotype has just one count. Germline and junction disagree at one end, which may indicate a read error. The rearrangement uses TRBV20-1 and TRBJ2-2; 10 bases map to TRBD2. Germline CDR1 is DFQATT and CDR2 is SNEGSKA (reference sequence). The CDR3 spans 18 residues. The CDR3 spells CNARDWRLAGPNTGELFF. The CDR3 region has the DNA TGCAATGCTAGAGATTGGCGACTAGCGGGCCCGAACACCGGGGAGCTGTTTTTT.

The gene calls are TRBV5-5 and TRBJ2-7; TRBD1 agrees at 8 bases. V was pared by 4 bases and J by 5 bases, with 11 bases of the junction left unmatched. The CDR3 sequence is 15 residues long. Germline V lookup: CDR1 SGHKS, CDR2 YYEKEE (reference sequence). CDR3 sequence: CASSPRQGNIHEQYV. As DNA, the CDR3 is TGTGCCAGCAGCCCTCGACAGGGGAACATCCACGAGCAGTACGTC.

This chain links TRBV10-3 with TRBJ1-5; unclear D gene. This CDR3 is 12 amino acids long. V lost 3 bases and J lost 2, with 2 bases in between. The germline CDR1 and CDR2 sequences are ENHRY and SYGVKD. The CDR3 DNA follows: TGTGCCATCAGTGATGGCAATCAGCCCCAGCATTTT. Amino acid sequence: CAISDGNQPQHF.

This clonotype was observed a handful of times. This CDR3 reads CAIRAGTLYTGELFF. The CDR3 coding sequence is TGTGCCATCAGGGCGGGCACTCTATACACCGGGGAGCTGTTTTTT. The chain has TRBV10-3 and TRBJ2-2; the D gene is possibly TRBD2 (5 bases). CDR1 is ENHRY and CDR2 is SYGVKD in the germline V gene. V lost 6 bases, J lost 3 bases, and 14 bases lay in between. The length of the CDR3 is 15 residues.

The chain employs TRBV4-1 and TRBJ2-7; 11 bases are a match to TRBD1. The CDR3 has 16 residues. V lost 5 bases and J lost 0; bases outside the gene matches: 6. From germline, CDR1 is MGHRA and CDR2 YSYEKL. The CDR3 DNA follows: TGCGCCAGCAGCAAACCCGGGACAGGGGGCTCCTACGAGCAGTACTTC. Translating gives CASSKPGTGGSYEQYF.